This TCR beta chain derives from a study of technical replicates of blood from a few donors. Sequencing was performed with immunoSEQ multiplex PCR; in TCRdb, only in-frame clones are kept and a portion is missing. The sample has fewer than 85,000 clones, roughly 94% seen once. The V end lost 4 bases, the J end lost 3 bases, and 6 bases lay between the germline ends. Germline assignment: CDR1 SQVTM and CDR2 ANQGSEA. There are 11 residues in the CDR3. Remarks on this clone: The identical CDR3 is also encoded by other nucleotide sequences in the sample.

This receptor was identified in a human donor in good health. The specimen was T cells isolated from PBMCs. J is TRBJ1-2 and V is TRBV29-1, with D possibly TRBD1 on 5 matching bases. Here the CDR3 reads CSVGRDYGYTF. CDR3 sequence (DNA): TGCAGCGTTGGCAGGGACTATGGCTACACCTTC.